The present T cell receptor beta chain was sequenced within a study of T cells expressing NK-cell markers. Background on the study: Among the eight sequenced donors, seven tested HCMV-seropositive and one tested seronegative. General study findings and limits: Dominant NKG2C+ clonotypes were found to form about 1.0-8% of CD8+ T cells in 5 or 6 donors.

As to this clonotype: Antigen specificity is unknown.

Germline V lookup: CDR1 SNHLY, CDR2 FYNNEI. CDR3 length: 15 amino acids. The authors made TCR beta cDNA libraries by 5'RACE template switching. This switching added a universal primer site and UMIs. TCRdb re-analyzed the 5' RACE reads; it lists each CDR3 protein once, without DNA. The sample features about 160,000 distinct CDR3 sequences, with around 20% in its top ten. The chain employs TRBV2 and TRBJ2-1; the D call from TCRdb, TRBD2, cannot be confirmed without DNA. Sequencing was carried out using blood T cells: a sorted CD56 or NKG2C T cell subset, CD4+ or CD8+ T cells, or bulk PBMC T cells (not recorded which). The sequence was collected from a man aged 18 to 69 in good health. The CDR3 loop reads CASKRTSGGLNEQFF.